Here is one TCR beta chain with its context. The antigen is unknown. Data came from immunoSEQ multiplex PCR; TCRdb stores just in-frame clones and leaves some out. Of about 990,000 clones in the sample, 70% to 80% were seen once. This specimen belongs to a study of shared clonotypes between healthy human individuals. Study-wide results and limits: Collection of samples was limited to blood; tissue repertoires likely differ. Measured sharing among donors was expected to vary with sequencing depth. Generally, naive subsets (rather than memory subsets) showed larger estimated richness.

From CD4+ cells came CD45RA+ naive and CD45RA-negative memory subsets. Sequenced sample: memory CD4+ T cells from PBMCs. The subset: CD45RA-negative fraction. The clonotype comes from a man aged 18 to 30 in good health. Some clones in this sample may be carry-over from other donors' samples.

CDR3 sequence reads: CASSIQFSGGNEKLFF. The CDR3 DNA is TGTGCCAGTAGTATACAGTTTTCAGGGGGAAATGAAAAACTGTTTTTT. The genes are TRBV19 and TRBJ1-4; TRBD1 aligns across 7 bases. This CDR3 comprises 16 residues. Germline V gives CDR1 LNHDA, CDR2 SQIVND (reference sequence). With V trimmed by 2 bases and J by 5 bases, 8 bases remained unmatched.